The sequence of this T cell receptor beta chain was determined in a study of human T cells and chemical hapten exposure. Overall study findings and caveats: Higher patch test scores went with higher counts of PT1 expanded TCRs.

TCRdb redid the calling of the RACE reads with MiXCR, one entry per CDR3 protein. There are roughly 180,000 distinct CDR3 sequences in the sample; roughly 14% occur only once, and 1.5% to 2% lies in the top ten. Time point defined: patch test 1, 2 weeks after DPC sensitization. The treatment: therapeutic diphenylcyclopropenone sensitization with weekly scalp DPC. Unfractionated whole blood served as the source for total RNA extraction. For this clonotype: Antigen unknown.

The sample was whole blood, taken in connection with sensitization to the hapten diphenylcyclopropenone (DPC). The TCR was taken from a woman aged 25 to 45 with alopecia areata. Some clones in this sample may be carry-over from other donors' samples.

In DNA form, the CDR3 reads TGTGCCAGCAGCCAAGGGAAGAGCGGGGGGACCTACAATGAGCAGTTCTTC. It specifies CASSQGKSGGTYNEQFF. The genes are TRBV3-1 and TRBJ2-1; TRBD2 matches 9 bases. The V and J ends lost 1 base and 2 bases, in that order; junction bases with no gene match: 6. This CDR3 has 17 residues. Germline CDR1 and CDR2: LGHDT and YNNKEL (reference sequence).